The subject of this entry is one TCR beta chain. Its antigen remains unknown. This CDR3 region has 13 residues. Germline CDR1 SGHRS, CDR2 YFSETQ. V was shortened by 7 bases and J by 4 bases, with 14 bases between the two germline ends. This sample was taken from a study of T cell responses to AZD1222 COVID-19 vaccine. Clones were read by immunoSEQ multiplex PCR, and TCRdb kept only the in-frame ones, dropping some. The sample shows about 200,000 clones, approximately 92% of them seen only once. Findings and caveats of the study: The study sampled repertoires only after the peak T cell response. CD4 TCRs associated with vaccination spanned spike, dominating at 160-218 and 743-854. There were mostly white British donors and more females than males, and clonal diversity was possibly underestimated. Reportedly, nearly half of unique spike TCRs recognized epitopes outside B.1.351/B.1.1.7 mutations.

This receptor was taken from an adult who received the MenACWY meningococcal vaccine as a control. The J gene is TRBJ1-1, the V gene TRBV5-1, with D perhaps matching TRBD1 (6 bases). The sequenced sample was peripheral blood, obtained 28 days after the second dose of the MenACWY control vaccine. CDR3 amino acids: CASGLQGRTEAFF. The CDR3 DNA is TGCGCCAGCGGACTCCAGGGGCGCACTGAAGCTTTCTTT.